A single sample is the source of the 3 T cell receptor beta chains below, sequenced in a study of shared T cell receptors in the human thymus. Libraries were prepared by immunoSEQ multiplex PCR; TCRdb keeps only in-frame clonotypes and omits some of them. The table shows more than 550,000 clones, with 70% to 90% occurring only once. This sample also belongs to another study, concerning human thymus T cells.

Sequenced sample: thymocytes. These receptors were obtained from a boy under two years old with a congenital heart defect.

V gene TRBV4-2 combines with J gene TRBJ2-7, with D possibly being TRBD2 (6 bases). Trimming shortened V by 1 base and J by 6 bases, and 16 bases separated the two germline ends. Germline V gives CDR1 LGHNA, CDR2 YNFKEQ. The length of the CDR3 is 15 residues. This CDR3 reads CASSQGITSMGEQYF. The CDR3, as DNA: TGTGCCAGCAGCCAAGGTATAACTAGCATGGGCGAGCAGTACTTC.

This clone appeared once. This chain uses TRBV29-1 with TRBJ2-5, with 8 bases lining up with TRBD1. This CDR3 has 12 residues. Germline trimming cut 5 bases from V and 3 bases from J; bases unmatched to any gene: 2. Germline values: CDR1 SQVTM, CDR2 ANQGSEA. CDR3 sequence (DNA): TGCAGCGTTCCAGGGGGCGAAGAGACCCAGTACTTC. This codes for CSVPGGEETQYF.

The CDR3 coding sequence is TGTGCCAGCAGCTTAGGGTGCAGGGGGCTTGGAAACACCATATATTTT. Protein: CASSLGCRGLGNTIYF. This chain joins TRBV5-6 and TRBJ1-3; 8 bases are a match to TRBD1. The CDR3 has 16 residues. J lost 3 bases, V lost 2 bases, and 7 bases had no gene match. Germline-derived CDR1 and CDR2 are SGHDT and YYEEEE. The full variable domain, with the rest looked up from reference TRBV5-6 and TRBJ1-3, is DAGVTQSPTHLIKTRGQQVTLRCSPKSGHDTVSWYQQALGQGPQFIFQYYEEEERQRGNFPDRFSGHQFPNYSSELNVNALLLGDSALYLCASSLGCRGLGNTIYFGEGSWLTVV.